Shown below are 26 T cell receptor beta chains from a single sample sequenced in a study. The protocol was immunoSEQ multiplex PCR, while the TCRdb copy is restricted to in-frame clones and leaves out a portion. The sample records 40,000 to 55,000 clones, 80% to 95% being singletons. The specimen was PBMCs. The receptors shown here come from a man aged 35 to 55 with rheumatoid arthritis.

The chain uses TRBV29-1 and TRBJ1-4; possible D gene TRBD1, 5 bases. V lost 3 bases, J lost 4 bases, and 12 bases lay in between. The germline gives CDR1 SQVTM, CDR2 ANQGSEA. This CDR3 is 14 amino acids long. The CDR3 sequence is CSVDSGQINEKLFF. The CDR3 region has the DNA TGCAGCGTTGATAGTGGACAAATTAATGAAAAACTGTTTTTT.

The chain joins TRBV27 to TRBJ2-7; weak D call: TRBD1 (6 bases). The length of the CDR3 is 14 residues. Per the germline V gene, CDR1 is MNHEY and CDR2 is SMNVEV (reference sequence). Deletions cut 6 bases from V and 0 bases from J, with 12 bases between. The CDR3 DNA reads TGTGCCAGCAGACCGCAGGACAGCTCCTACGAGCAGTACTTC. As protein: CASRPQDSSYEQYF.

This CDR3 reads CASSRQAIEQYF. CDR3 coding DNA: TGTGCCAGCAGCAGACAAGCTATCGAGCAGTACTTC. The chain carries TRBV6-2 or TRBV6-3 and TRBJ2-7; D is unresolved. CDR3 length equals 12 residues. V was pared by 6 bases and J by 6 bases, with 12 bases between. CDR1 is MNHEY and CDR2 is SVGEGT in the germline V gene.

The CDR3 DNA sequence: TGTGCCAGCAGTCTTTCCCGGGACTACAATGAGCAGTTCTTC. It translates to CASSLSRDYNEQFF. The rearrangement uses TRBV25-1 and TRBJ2-1; D may be TRBD2 (5 bases). This CDR3 spans 14 amino acids. Looked up from germline, CDR1 is MGHDK and CDR2 is SYGVNS. Trimming shortened V by 5 bases and J by 3 bases, and 11 bases separated the two germline ends.

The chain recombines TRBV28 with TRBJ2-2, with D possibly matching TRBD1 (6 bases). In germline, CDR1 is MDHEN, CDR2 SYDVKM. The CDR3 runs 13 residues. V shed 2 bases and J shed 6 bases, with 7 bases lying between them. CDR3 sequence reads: CASSLEGAGELFF. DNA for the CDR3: TGTGCCAGCAGTTTAGAGGGGGCCGGGGAGCTGTTTTTT. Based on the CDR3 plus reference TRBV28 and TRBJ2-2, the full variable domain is DVKVTQSSRYLVKRTGEKVFLECVQDMDHENMFWYRQDPGLGLRLIYFSYDVKMKEKGDIPEGYSVSREKKERFSLILESASTNQTSMYLCASSLEGAGELFFGEGSRLTVL.

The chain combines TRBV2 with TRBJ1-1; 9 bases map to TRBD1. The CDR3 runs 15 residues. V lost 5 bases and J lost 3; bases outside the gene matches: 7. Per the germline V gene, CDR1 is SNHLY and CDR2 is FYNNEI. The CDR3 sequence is CASSRTGVVDTEAFF. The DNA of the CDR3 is TGTGCCAGCAGTAGGACAGGGGTGGTAGACACTGAAGCTTTCTTT.

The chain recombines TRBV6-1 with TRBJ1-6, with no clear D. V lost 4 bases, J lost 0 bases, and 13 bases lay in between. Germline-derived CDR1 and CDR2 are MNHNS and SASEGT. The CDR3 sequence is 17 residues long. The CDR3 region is CASSVLGSSSYNSPLHF. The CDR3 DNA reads TGTGCCAGCAGTGTGTTAGGGTCGAGCTCCTATAATTCACCCCTCCACTTT.

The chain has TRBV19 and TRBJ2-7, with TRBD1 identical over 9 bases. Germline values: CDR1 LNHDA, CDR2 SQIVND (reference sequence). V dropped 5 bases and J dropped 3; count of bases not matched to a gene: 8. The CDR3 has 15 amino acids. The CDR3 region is CASSAGRGQGYEQYF. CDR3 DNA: TGTGCCAGTAGTGCGGGTAGGGGACAGGGCTACGAGCAGTACTTC.

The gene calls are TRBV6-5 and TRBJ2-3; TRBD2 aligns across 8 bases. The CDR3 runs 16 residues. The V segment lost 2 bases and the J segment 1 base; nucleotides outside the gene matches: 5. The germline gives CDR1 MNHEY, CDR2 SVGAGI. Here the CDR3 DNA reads TGTGCCAGCAGTTACCTCGGGGGGGCTCGCACAGATACGCAGTATTTT. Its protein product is CASSYLGGARTDTQYF.

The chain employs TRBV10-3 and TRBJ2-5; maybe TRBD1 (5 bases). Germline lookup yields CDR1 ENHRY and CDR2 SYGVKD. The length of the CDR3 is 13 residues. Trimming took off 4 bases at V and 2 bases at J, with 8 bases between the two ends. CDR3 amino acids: CAISAQGQETQYF. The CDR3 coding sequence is TGTGCCATCAGTGCCCAGGGACAAGAGACCCAGTACTTC.

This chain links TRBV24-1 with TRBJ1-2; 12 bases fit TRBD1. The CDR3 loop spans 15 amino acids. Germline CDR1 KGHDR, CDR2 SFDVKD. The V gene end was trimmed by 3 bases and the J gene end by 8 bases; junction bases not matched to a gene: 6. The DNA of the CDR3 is TGTGCCACCAGTGATCCGGGACAGGGGGCGCGAGGCTACACCTTC. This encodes CATSDPGQGARGYTF.

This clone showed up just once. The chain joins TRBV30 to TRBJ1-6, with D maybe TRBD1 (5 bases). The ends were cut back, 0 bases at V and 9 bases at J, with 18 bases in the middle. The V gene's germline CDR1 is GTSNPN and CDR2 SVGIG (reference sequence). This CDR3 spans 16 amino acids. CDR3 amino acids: CAWSVRRALRGSPLHF. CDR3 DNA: TGTGCCTGGAGTGTACGACGTGCCCTGAGGGGTTCACCCCTCCACTTT.

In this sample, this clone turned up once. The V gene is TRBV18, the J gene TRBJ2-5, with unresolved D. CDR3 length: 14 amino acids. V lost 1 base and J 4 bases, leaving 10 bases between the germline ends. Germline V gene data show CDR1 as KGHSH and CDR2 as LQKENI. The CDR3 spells CASSPRGQSETQYF. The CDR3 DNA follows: TGTGCCAGCTCACCACGTGGGCAGTCAGAGACCCAGTACTTC.

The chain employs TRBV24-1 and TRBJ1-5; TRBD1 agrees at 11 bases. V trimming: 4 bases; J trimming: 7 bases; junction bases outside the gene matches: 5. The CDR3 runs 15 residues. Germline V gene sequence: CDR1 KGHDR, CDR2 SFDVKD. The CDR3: CATSEPGQGVQPQHF. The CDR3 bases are TGTGCCACCAGTGAACCGGGACAGGGGGTACAGCCCCAGCATTTT.

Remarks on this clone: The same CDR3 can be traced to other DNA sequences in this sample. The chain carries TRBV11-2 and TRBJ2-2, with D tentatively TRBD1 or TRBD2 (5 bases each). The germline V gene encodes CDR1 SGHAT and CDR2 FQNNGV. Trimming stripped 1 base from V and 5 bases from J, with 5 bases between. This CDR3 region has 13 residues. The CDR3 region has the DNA TGTGCCAGCAGCTTAGGGGGGACCGGGGAGCTGTTTTTT. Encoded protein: CASSLGGTGELFF.

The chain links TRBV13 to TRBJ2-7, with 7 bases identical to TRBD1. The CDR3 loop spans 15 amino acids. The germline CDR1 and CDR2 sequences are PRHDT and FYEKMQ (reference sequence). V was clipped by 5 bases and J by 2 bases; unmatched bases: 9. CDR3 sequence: CASSPSNRGPYEQYF. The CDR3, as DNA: TGTGCCAGCAGCCCGAGTAACAGGGGCCCCTACGAGCAGTACTTC.

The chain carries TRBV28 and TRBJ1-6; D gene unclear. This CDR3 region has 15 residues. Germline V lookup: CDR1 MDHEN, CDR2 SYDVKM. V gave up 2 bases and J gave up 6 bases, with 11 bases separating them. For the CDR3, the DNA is TGTGCCAGCAGTTTAAAACGGAGCGGTAATTCACCCCTCCACTTT. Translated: CASSLKRSGNSPLHF. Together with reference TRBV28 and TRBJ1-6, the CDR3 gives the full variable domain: DVKVTQSSRYLVKRTGEKVFLECVQDMDHENMFWYRQDPGLGLRLIYFSYDVKMKEKGDIPEGYSVSREKKERFSLILESASTNQTSMYLCASSLKRSGNSPLHFGNGTRLTVT.

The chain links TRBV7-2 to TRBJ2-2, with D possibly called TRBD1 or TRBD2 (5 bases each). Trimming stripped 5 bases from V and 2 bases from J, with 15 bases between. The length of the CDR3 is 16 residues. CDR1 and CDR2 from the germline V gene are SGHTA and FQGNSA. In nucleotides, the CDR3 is TGTGCCAGCAGCCCCCAGCTCAGGGACAACACCGGGGAGCTGTTTTTT. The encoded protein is CASSPQLRDNTGELFF.

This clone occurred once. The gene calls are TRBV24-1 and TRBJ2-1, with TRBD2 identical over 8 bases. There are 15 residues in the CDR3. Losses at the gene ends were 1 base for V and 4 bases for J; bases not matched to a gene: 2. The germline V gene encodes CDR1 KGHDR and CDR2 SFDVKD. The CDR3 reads CATSDFTSGYNEQFF. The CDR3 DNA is TGTGCCACCAGTGATTTTACTAGCGGATACAATGAGCAGTTCTTC.

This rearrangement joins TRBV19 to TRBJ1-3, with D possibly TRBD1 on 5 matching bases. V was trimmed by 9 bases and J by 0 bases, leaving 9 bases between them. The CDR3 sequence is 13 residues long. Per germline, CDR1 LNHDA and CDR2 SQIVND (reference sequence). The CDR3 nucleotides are TGTGCCAGCAAGGACAACTCTGGAAACACCATATATTTT. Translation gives CASKDNSGNTIYF.

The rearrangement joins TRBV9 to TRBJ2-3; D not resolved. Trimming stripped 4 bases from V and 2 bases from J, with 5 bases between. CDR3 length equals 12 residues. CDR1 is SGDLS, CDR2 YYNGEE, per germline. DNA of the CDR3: TGTGCCAGCAGCCTTTACACAGATACGCAGTATTTT. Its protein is CASSLYTDTQYF.

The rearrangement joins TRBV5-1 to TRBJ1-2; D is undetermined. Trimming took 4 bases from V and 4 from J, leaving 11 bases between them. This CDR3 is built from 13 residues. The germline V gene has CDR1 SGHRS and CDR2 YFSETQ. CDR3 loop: CASSPAVTYGYTF. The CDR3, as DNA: TGCGCCAGCAGCCCTGCCGTTACCTATGGCTACACCTTC. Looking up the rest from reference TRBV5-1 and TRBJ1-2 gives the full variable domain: KAGVTQTPRYLIKTRGQQVTLSCSPISGHRSVSWYQQTPGQGLQFLFEYFSETQRNKGNFPGRFSGRQFSNSRSEMNVSTLELGDSALYLCASSPAVTYGYTFGSGTRLTVV.

Here the CDR3 DNA reads TGTGCCAGCAGCCAAGACCGGCCCAATCAGCCCCAGCATTTT. Its protein is CASSQDRPNQPQHF. J is TRBJ1-5 and V is TRBV3-1 (or the pseudogene TRBV3-2), with D unresolved. The CDR3 spans 14 residues. Per the germline V gene, CDR1 is LGHDT and CDR2 is YNNKEL (reference sequence). V lost 0 bases to trimming and J lost 3 bases, with 6 bases between them.

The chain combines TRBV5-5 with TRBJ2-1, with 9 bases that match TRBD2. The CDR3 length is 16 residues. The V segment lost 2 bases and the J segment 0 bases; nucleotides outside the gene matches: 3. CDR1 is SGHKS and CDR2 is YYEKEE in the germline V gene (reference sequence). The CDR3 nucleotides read TGTGCCAGCAGCTTAGGCGGGGGGGGCTCCTACAATGAGCAGTTCTTC. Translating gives CASSLGGGGSYNEQFF.

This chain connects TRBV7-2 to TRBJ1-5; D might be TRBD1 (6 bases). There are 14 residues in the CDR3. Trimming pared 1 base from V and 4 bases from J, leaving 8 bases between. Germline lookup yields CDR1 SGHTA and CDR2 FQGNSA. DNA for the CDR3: TGTGCCAGCAGCTTAGTGGGGGCGAATCAGCCCCAGCATTTT. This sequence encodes CASSLVGANQPQHF.

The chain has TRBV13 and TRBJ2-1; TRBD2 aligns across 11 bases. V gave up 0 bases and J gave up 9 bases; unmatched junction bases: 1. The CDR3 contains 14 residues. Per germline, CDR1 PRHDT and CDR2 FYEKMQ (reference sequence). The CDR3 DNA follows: TGTGCCAGCAGCTTAGGTCTAGCGGGGGGTGAGCAGTTCTTC. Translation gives CASSLGLAGGEQFF.